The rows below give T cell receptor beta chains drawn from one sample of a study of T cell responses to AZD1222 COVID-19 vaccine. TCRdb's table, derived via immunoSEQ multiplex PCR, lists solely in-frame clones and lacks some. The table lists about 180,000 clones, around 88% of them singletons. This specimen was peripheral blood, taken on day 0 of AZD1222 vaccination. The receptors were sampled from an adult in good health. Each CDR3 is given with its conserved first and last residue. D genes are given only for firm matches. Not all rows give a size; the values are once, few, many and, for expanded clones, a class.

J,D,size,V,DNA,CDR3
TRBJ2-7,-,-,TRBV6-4,TGTGCCAGCAGTGTCATCAGAGCCCCCTCCTACGAGCAGTACTTC,CASSVIRAPSYEQYF
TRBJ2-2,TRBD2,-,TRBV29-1,TGCAGCGCCCTTAGCGGGGTGGACACCGGGGAGCTGTTTTTT,CSALSGVDTGELFF
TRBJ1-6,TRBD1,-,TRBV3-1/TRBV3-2,TGTGCCAGCAGCACGGGGACAGGGGGCGCCGAGTCACCCCTCCACTTT,CASSTGTGGAESPLHF
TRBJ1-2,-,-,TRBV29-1,TGCAGCGTCGCTGGACAGTACTATGGCTACACCTTC,CSVAGQYYGYTF
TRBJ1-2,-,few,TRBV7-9,TGTGCCAGCGGACAGAAGATTGCCTATGGCTACACCTTC,CASGQKIAYGYTF
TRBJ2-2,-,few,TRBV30,TGTGCCTGGAGTGTACCGTCCTCTTTGGCCGGGGAGCTGTTTTTT,CAWSVPSSLAGELFF
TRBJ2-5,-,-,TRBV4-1,TGCGCCAGCAGCCAACTGGGTCTCTTGGAGACCCAGTACTTC,CASSQLGLLETQYF
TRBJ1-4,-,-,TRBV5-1,TGCGCCAGCAGCTTGGGTGACAGTAATGAAAAACTGTTTTTT,CASSLGDSNEKLFF
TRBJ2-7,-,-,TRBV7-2,TGTGCCAGCAGCTCTACGGCCGGGGGTGGCCACGAGCAGTACTTC,CASSSTAGGGHEQYF
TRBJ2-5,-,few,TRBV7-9,TGTGCCAGCAGCGCCGGGACTTACTGGGAGACCCAGTACTTC,CASSAGTYWETQYF
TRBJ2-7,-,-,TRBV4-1,TGCGCCAGCAGCCAAGAAAGGAGGCAGTACTTC,CASSQERRQYF
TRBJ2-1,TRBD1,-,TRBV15,TGTGCCACCAGCAGAGCGACAGGGGATGCGGATGAGCAGTTCTTC,CATSRATGDADEQFF
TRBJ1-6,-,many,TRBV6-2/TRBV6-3,TGTGCCAGCAGTTACAGTACCTACAGGGTCCCGAATTCACCCCTCCACTTT,CASSYSTYRVPNSPLHF
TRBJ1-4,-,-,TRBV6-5,TGTGCCAGCAGCCCCAGGGAGGGTAATGAAAAACTGTTTTTT,CASSPREGNEKLFF
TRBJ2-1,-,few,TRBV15,TGTGCCACCAGCAGCGAACCACGCAGGAAAAGGGAGCAGTTCTTC,CATSSEPRRKREQFF
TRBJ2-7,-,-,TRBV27,TGTGCCAGCAGTTCCCACTCCTACGAGCAGTACTTC,CASSSHSYEQYF
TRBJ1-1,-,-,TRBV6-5,TGTGCCAGCAGTTACTCGACCGGGTGGCCTGAAGCTTTCTTT,CASSYSTGWPEAFF
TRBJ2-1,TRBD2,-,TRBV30,TGTGCCTGGAGTAAGACTAGCGGAATCACCTACAATGAGCAGTTCTTC,CAWSKTSGITYNEQFF
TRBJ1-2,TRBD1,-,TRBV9,TGTGCCAGCAGCGTCGATCGGACAGGGGTTTACTATGGCTACACCTTC,CASSVDRTGVYYGYTF
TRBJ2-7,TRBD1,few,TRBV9,TGTGCCAGCAGCGCCCGGGACAGGGGCCACGAGCAGTACTTC,CASSARDRGHEQYF
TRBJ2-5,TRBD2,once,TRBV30,TGTGCCTGGAGGGCTAGCGGGGGGGAGACCCAGTACTTC,CAWRASGGETQYF
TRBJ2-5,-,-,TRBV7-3,TGTGCCAGCAGCTTATGGTCCCAAGAGACCCAGTACTTC,CASSLWSQETQYF
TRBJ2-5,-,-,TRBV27,TGTGCCAGCAGTTTATTGGGCAGTCAAGAGACCCAGTACTTC,CASSLLGSQETQYF
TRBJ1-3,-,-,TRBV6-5,TGTGCCAGCAGCCGAGGGGCGGCTGGAAACACCATATATTTT,CASSRGAAGNTIYF